The 16 T cell receptor beta chains presented below share a single source sample, sequenced in a study of blood T cells in healthy people across ages. Through a sample-barcoded 5' primer and a J-beta primer mix, a second PCR was run for roughly 7 to 11 cycles. Using its own MiXCR run on the 5' RACE reads, TCRdb lists one record per CDR3 protein. The sample comprises 1.5 million to 1.8 million distinct CDR3 sequences, approximately 43% of which are singletons, and more than 4% rests with the top ten. The sequenced sample consisted of blood. These receptors all stem from a woman between 18 and 30 years old in good health.

This clonotype was seen once. The V call is TRBV18, the J call TRBJ2-5; D gene uncertain. This CDR3 is 14 amino acids long. Germline CDR1 is KGHSH and CDR2 is LQKENI. V dropped 3 bases and J dropped 2 bases, with 10 bases sitting between them. The CDR3 spells CASSPTSVQETQYF. CDR3 coding DNA: TGTGCCAGCTCACCCACCTCAGTGCAAGAGACCCAGTACTTC.

The gene calls are TRBV21-1 and TRBJ1-3; the DNA was not used to check the table's D call, TRBD1. TRBV21-1 is described as a pseudogene. CDR3 length equals 16 residues. The CDR3 sequence: CASGGRDHSSGNTIYF. The CDR3, as DNA: TGTGCCAGCGGGGGCCGGGACCATTCCTCTGGAAACACCATATATTTT.

The rearrangement uses TRBV12-3 or TRBV12-4 and TRBJ1-1; 10 nucleotides align to TRBD1. The CDR3 consists of 14 residues. Trimming at V came to 6 bases and at J to 6 bases, leaving 7 bases not matched to a gene. CDR3 loop: CASRRDRGSPEAFF. CDR3 in DNA: TGTGCCAGCAGAAGGGACAGGGGTTCTCCTGAAGCTTTCTTT.

In this sample, this clonotype turned up many times. The CDR3 DNA is TGTGCCAGCAGCCCCGCTAGTATTCAGTACTTC. Its protein product is CASSPASIQYF. V usage is TRBV7-2 and J usage is TRBJ2-4, with unresolved D. The CDR3 length is 11 residues. Germline loops: CDR1 SGHTA, CDR2 FQGNSA. V was shortened by 5 bases and J by 10 bases, with 9 bases between the two germline ends.

This chain uses TRBV7-2 with TRBJ2-5, with TRBD2 matching 8 bases. This CDR3 is 16 amino acids long. V gave up 1 base and J gave up 0 bases; unmatched junction bases: 4. Germline assignment: CDR1 SGHTA and CDR2 FQGNSA. The CDR3 here is CASSLVPSGYQETQYF. CDR3 DNA: TGTGCCAGCAGCTTAGTTCCTAGCGGGTACCAAGAGACCCAGTACTTC.

The rearrangement joins TRBV27 to TRBJ1-1, with D perhaps TRBD1 (5 bases). Germline V lookup: CDR1 MNHEY, CDR2 SMNVEV (reference sequence). Trimming took off 5 bases at V and 8 bases at J, with 18 bases between the two ends. There are 14 residues in the CDR3. CDR3 DNA sequence: TGTGCCAGCAGTCTAACCTCAGGGTATTCCGAAGCTTTCTTT. Residues: CASSLTSGYSEAFF.

The CDR3 DNA follows: TGCAGCGTCGGGGTATCCTACGAGCAGTACTTC. Translated, it gives CSVGVSYEQYF. The chain couples TRBV29-1 to TRBJ2-7, with a weak D call TRBD2 (5 bases). V lost 6 bases and J lost 1, with 7 bases in between. Per germline, CDR1 SQVTM and CDR2 ANQGSEA. The CDR3 sequence is 11 residues long.

The V call is TRBV4-3, the J call TRBJ2-3, with a tentative D call TRBD1 (6 bases). This CDR3 has 20 residues. V was trimmed by 2 bases and J by 1 base, leaving 25 bases between them. The germline V gene has CDR1 LGHNA and CDR2 YSLEER. CDR3 coding DNA: TGCGCCAGCAGCCAAAAATCCCCAGGGGAAGACCTACTGGGCACAGATACGCAGTATTTT. Protein: CASSQKSPGEDLLGTDTQYF.

The rearrangement links TRBV7-2 to TRBJ2-7; D perhaps matches TRBD2 (5 bases). Trimming took off 5 bases at V and 1 base at J, with 15 bases between the two ends. This CDR3 spans 15 amino acids. Per the germline V gene, CDR1 is SGHTA and CDR2 is FQGNSA. CDR3 nucleotide sequence: TGTGCCAGCAGCGTAATTACCGGGATATCCTACGAGCAGTACTTC. It specifies CASSVITGISYEQYF.

This clonotype was seen a few times. The rearrangement joins TRBV6-2 or TRBV6-3 to TRBJ2-4; 7 positions agree with TRBD1. CDR1 is MNHEY and CDR2 is SVGEGT in the germline V gene. The CDR3 spans 16 residues. V trimming: 1 base; J trimming: 15 bases; junction bases outside the gene matches: 18. In DNA, the CDR3 is TGTGCCAGCAGTTACTACGGCAAAGAGGTCGGGACAGAAGCGTACTTC. This gives the protein CASSYYGKEVGTEAYF.

This clonotype appeared a few times. The V gene is TRBV27, the J gene TRBJ2-1, with TRBD2 as a possible D gene (5 bases). The CDR3 runs 15 residues. V lost 5 bases, J lost 4 bases, and 15 bases lay in between. CDR1 and CDR2 from the germline V gene are MNHEY and SMNVEV (reference sequence). The CDR3 nucleotides are TGTGCCAGCAGTCCCTTTGAGGGCCGTTACAATGAGCAGTTCTTC. Translated, it gives CASSPFEGRYNEQFF.

The gene calls are TRBV29-1 and TRBJ2-6; D tentatively fits TRBD1 or TRBD2 (5 bases each). Per the germline V gene, CDR1 is SQVTM and CDR2 is ANQGSEA. The CDR3 is 17 residues long. Trimming shortened V by 6 bases and J by 0 bases, and 18 bases separated the two germline ends. CDR3 sequence: CSVASGSKLSGANVLTF. CDR3 DNA: TGCAGCGTAGCTTCAGGGAGTAAACTCTCTGGGGCCAACGTCCTGACTTTC.

The sample holds a few counts of this clonotype. The chain employs TRBV7-2 and TRBJ1-2; D ambiguous. Between the trimmed V and J ends, which lost 7 bases and 3 bases, there was a span of 15 bases. The germline V gene has CDR1 SGHTA and CDR2 FQGNSA. This CDR3 spans 14 amino acids. For the CDR3, the DNA is TGTGCCAGCACCCTCCCCGGCCGTCACTATGGCTACACCTTC. This gives the protein CASTLPGRHYGYTF.

This clonotype was counted between two and nine times. V usage is TRBV3-1 and J usage is TRBJ2-4; tentative D call: TRBD2 (6 bases). The germline V gene has CDR1 LGHDT and CDR2 YNNKEL (reference sequence). V was clipped by 0 bases and J by 3 bases, with 18 bases between them. The CDR3 totals 18 residues. The CDR3 DNA follows: TGTGCCAGCAGCCAAGACAACGGAGGGGCGTTTGTCAAAAACATTCAGTACTTC. It translates to CASSQDNGGAFVKNIQYF.

The CDR3 sequence: CASSYSLAGAPDTQYF. CDR3 nucleotide sequence: TGTGCCAGCAGTTACTCGTTGGCGGGAGCACCAGATACGCAGTATTTT. The chain joins TRBV6-2 or TRBV6-3 to TRBJ2-3; TRBD2 aligns across 7 bases. CDR3 length: 16 amino acids. The V and J ends lost 0 bases and 4 bases, in that order; junction bases with no gene match: 7. The V gene's germline CDR1 is MNHEY and CDR2 SVGEGT.

The J gene is TRBJ1-1, the V gene TRBV10-3, with D possibly matching TRBD1 (6 bases). Germline V gene lookup returns CDR1 ENHRY and CDR2 SYGVKD. Trimming stripped 8 bases from V and 1 base from J, with 17 bases between. The CDR3 sequence is 15 residues long. The chain's CDR3 is CAIGSARGQNTEAFF. The CDR3 nucleotides read TGTGCCATCGGTAGCGCTCGGGGACAGAACACTGAAGCTTTCTTT.